Sequencing of this TCR beta chain was carried out in a study of a mutant IDH1 vaccine in newly diagnosed glioma. On this clone: A junction boundary mismatches the germline segment, possibly from a read error.

The time point denotes: baseline, week 1 (first vaccination visit). Treatment specified: pre-vaccination baseline after standard-of-care therapy. New WHO grade 3 or 4 astrocytomas that were IDH1-mutant and ATRX-lost had been found in donors. The assay was immunoSEQ multiplex PCR, and TCRdb's table has in-frame clones only and misses some. This table holds fewer than 65,000 clones, 65% to 80% found once. The CDR3 is 11 amino acids. Germline CDR1 reads MNHNS; CDR2 reads SASEGT. The material was PBMCs, obtained from a glioma patient treated with radiotherapy, temozolomide or both. The chain carries TRBV6-1 and TRBJ2-2, with 9 bases fitting TRBD2. This TCR was recovered from a woman in her forties with glioma. The chain's CDR3 is CASSELGGGDF. Here the CDR3 DNA reads TGTGCCAGCAGTGAACTCGGCGGGGGGGATTTT.